This T cell receptor (beta chain) was identified in a study of technical replicates of blood from a few donors. Trimming took off 2 bases at V and 4 bases at J, with 7 bases between the two ends. Germline values: CDR1 SGHRS, CDR2 YFSETQ. The CDR3 loop spans 13 amino acids. Assay used: immunoSEQ multiplex PCR; TCRdb lists only in-frame clones, some missing. The data show around 86,000 clones, just over 95% seen once. Specimen: T cells isolated from PBMCs. The chain uses TRBV5-1 and TRBJ2-1, with D unclear. This sequence was found in a human donor in good health. CDR3 loop: CASSLLPYNEQFF. The CDR3 bases are TGCGCCAGCAGCTTACTACCTTACAATGAGCAGTTCTTC.